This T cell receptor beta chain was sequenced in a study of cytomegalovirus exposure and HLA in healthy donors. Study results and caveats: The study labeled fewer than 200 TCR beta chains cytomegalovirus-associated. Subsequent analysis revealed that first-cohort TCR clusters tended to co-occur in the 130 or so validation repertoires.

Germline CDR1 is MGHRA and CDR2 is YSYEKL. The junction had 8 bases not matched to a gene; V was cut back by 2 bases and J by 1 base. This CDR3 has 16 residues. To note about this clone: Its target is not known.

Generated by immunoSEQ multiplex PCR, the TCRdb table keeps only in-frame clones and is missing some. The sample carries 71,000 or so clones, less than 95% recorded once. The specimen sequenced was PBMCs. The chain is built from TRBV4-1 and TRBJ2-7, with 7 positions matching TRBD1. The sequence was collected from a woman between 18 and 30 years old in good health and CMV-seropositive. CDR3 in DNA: TGCGCCAGCAGCCAACCCCCAGACAGGGAATCCTACGAGCAGTACTTC. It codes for CASSQPPDRESYEQYF.